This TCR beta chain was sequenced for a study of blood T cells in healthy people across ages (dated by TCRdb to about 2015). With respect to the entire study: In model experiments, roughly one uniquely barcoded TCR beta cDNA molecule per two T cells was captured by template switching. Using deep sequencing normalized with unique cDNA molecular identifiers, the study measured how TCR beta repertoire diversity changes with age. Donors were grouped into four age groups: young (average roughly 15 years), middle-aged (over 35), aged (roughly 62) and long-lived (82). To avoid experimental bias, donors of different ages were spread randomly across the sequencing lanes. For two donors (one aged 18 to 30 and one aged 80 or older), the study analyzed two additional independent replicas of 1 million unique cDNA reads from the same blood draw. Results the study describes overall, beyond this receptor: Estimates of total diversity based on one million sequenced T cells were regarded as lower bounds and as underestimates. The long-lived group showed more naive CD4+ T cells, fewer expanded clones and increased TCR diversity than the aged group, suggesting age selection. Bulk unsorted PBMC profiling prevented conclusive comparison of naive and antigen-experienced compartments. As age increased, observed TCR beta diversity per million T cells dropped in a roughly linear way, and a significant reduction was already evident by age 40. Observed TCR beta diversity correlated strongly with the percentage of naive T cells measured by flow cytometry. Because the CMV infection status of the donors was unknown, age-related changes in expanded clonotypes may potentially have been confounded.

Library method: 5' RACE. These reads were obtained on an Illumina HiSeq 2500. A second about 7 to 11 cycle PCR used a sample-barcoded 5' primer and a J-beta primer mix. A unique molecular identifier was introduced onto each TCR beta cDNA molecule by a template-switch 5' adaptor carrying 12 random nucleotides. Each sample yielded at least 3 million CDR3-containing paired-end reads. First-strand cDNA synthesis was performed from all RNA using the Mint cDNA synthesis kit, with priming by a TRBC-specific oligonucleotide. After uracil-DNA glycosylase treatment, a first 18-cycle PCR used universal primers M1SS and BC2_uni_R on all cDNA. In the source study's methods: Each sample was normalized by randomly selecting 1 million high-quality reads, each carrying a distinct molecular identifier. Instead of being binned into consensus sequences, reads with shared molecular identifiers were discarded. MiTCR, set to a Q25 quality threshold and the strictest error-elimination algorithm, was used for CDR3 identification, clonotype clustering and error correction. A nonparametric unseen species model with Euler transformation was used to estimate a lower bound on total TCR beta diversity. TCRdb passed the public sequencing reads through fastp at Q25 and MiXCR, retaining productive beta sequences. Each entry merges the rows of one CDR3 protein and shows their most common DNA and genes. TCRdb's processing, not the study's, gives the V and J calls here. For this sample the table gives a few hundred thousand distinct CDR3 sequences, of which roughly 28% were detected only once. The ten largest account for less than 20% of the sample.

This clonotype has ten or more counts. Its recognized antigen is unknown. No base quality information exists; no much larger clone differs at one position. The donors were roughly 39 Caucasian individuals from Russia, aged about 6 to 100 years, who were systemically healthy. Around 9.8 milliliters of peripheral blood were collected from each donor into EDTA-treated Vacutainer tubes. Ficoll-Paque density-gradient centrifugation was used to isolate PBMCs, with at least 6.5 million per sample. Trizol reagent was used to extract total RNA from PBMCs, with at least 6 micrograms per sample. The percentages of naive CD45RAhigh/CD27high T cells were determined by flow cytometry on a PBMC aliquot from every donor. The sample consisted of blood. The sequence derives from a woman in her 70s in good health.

The CDR3 loop reads CASSLTDGDNEQFF. The DNA sequence reads TGTGCCAGCAGCTTAACGGACGGCGACAATGAGCAGTTCTTC. The rearrangement combines TRBV7-9 with TRBJ2-1, with no confidently assigned D gene. Between the V and J ends, shortened by 2 bases and 5 bases respectively, the junction contains 10 bases. From the cysteine through the phenylalanine, the CDR3 covers 14 amino acids. Only the CDR3 DNA is retained, 42 bases long and in frame from the first base. CDR1 and CDR2, per the germline V gene (reference sequence), are SEHNR and FQNEAQ. The entire variable domain, with the stretches around the CDR3 drawn from the reference TRBV7-9 and TRBJ2-1 proteins, is DTGVSQNPRHKITKRGQNVTFRCDPISEHNRLYWYRQTLGQGPEFLTYFQNEAQLEKSRLLSDRFSAERPKGSFSTLEIQRTEQGDSAMYLCASSLTDGDNEQFFGPGTRLTVL.